This section outlines one T cell receptor (beta chain) sequence together with its context. What it binds is not known. The sample belongs to a study of T cell clones after liver transplantation. Overall study context: Three of the eight recipients were HCV-positive; the rest had non-autoimmune, non-viral transplant indications.

V lost 1 base, J lost 5 bases, and 6 bases lay in between. Germline V gene data show CDR1 as SGHTA and CDR2 as FQGNSA. There are 12 residues in the CDR3. Only in-frame clones appear in the TCRdb table, and some are missing; sequencing was by immunoSEQ multiplex PCR. The top ten hold 11% to 15% of the sample, which has roughly 5,200 clones, 27% seen once. Proliferating CFSE-low MLR cells were sequenced to define alloreactive TCRbeta sequences. Pre-transplant recipient cells responded to graft donor PBMCs, splenocytes, lymph-node cells, or third-party PBMCs. The rearrangement links TRBV7-2 to TRBJ2-7; D remains unclear. The sequencing input was CD4+ T cells from cultured PBMCs. This sequence was found in a human patient who received a liver transplant. Some T cells may have originated in the graft donor. The CDR3 DNA follows: TGTGCCAGCAGCTTAGTACCGAACGAGCAGTACTTC. It specifies CASSLVPNEQYF. The full variable domain, in which reference TRBV7-2 and TRBJ2-7 provide the parts outside the CDR3, is GAGVSQSPSNKVTEKGKDVELRCDPISGHTALYWYRQSLGQGLEFLIYFQGNSAPDKSGLPSDRFSAERTGGSVSTLTIQRTQQEDSAVYLCASSLVPNEQYFGPGTRLTVT.